This T cell receptor (beta chain) is drawn from a study of T cell responses to AZD1222 COVID-19 vaccine. J lost 5 bases, V lost 3 bases, and 1 base had no gene match. CDR1 and CDR2 from the germline V gene are SGHTA and FQGTGA. The CDR3 has 13 amino acids. General study points: There were mostly white British donors and more females than males, and clonal diversity was possibly underestimated.

Sequencing used immunoSEQ multiplex PCR; TCRdb keeps in-frame clones, though not all of them. Among 120,000 to 150,000 clones listed, approximately 89% were seen once. On this clone: The antigen is unknown.

The gene calls are TRBV7-3 and TRBJ2-5, with TRBD1 matching 9 bases. The sequenced sample was peripheral blood, obtained 28 days after the second AZD1222 dose. The receptor's source is an adult who received the AZD1222 COVID-19 vaccine. The CDR3 is CASSLGQGETQYF. CDR3 nucleotides: TGTGCCAGCAGCTTGGGACAGGGCGAGACCCAGTACTTC. Looking up the rest from reference TRBV7-3 and TRBJ2-5 gives the full variable domain: GAGVSQTPSNKVTEKGKYVELRCDPISGHTALYWYRQSLGQGPEFLIYFQGTGAADDSGLPNDRFFAVRPEGSVSTLKIQRTERGDSAVYLCASSLGQGETQYFGPGTRLLVL.